This is a list of T cell receptor beta chains from one sample in a study of T cells in Graves' hyperthyroidism and ophthalmopathy. TCRdb re-analysed the multiplex PCR reads in MiXCR, keeping a single row per CDR3 protein. This sample carries some 800,000 distinct CDR3 sequences, 38% of them seen once, and the ten largest clones take 8.9%. The sequencing input was blood. Source of these receptors: a man aged 18 to 29 with Graves' hyperthyroidism. Both conserved end residues are trimmed from each CDR3. The order of the fields is J gene, D gene, V gene, CDR3 protein. D genes are given only for firm matches.

j_call: TRBJ1-2
d_call: .
v_call: TRBV6-6
cdr3_aa: ASSTRDGIYGYT

j_call: TRBJ2-7
d_call: .
v_call: TRBV5-1
cdr3_aa: ASSSLDSSYEQY

j_call: TRBJ2-7
d_call: .
v_call: TRBV7-9
cdr3_aa: ASSLARGQGEQY

j_call: TRBJ1-4
d_call: .
v_call: TRBV6-1
cdr3_aa: ASSPNTRSDNEKLF

j_call: TRBJ1-1
d_call: .
v_call: TRBV7-2
cdr3_aa: ASSLSGVAF

j_call: TRBJ2-5
d_call: .
v_call: TRBV5-5
cdr3_aa: ASSLGHTQETQY

j_call: TRBJ1-5
d_call: .
v_call: TRBV7-8
cdr3_aa: ASSLWTGANQPQH

j_call: TRBJ1-4
d_call: TRBD1
v_call: TRBV6-1
cdr3_aa: ASSEHTGTVEKLF

j_call: TRBJ1-1
d_call: .
v_call: TRBV4-2
cdr3_aa: ASSPTDGTEAF

j_call: TRBJ1-2
d_call: .
v_call: TRBV29-1
cdr3_aa: SVVAGGNYT

j_call: TRBJ2-7
d_call: TRBD2
v_call: TRBV5-1
cdr3_aa: ASSSLAGGPAEQY

j_call: TRBJ1-2
d_call: .
v_call: TRBV20-1
cdr3_aa: SARGTGKDYGYT

j_call: TRBJ2-7
d_call: .
v_call: TRBV4-1
cdr3_aa: ASSRHRDTHYEQY

j_call: TRBJ2-7
d_call: .
v_call: TRBV12-3/TRBV12-4
cdr3_aa: ASKSGAEQY

j_call: TRBJ1-1
d_call: .
v_call: TRBV7-9
cdr3_aa: ASSPWGNTEAF

j_call: TRBJ2-7
d_call: TRBD1
v_call: TRBV5-6
cdr3_aa: ASSLKGTDYEQY

j_call: TRBJ1-1
d_call: .
v_call: TRBV25-1
cdr3_aa: ASSETAEANTEAF

j_call: TRBJ2-5
d_call: .
v_call: TRBV29-1
cdr3_aa: SVEGGLAQY

j_call: TRBJ1-6
d_call: TRBD1
v_call: TRBV6-5
cdr3_aa: AIAGTGGFTLH

j_call: TRBJ1-6
d_call: .
v_call: TRBV5-4
cdr3_aa: ASTRSGDSPLH

j_call: TRBJ2-7
d_call: .
v_call: TRBV20-1
cdr3_aa: SASDSADATYEQY

j_call: TRBJ2-2
d_call: .
v_call: TRBV4-3
cdr3_aa: ASSQGPGNTGELF

j_call: TRBJ2-5
d_call: .
v_call: TRBV6-5
cdr3_aa: ASSYGTVQETQY

j_call: TRBJ2-1
d_call: .
v_call: TRBV10-1
cdr3_aa: ASSGQNEQF

j_call: TRBJ2-7
d_call: TRBD2
v_call: TRBV29-1
cdr3_aa: SVGSSGSYNEQY

j_call: TRBJ2-7
d_call: .
v_call: TRBV7-2
cdr3_aa: ASSLERSYEQY

j_call: TRBJ2-5
d_call: .
v_call: TRBV7-2
cdr3_aa: ASSGLGVGAQY

j_call: TRBJ2-7
d_call: TRBD1
v_call: TRBV5-1
cdr3_aa: ASSPRTGRVEQY